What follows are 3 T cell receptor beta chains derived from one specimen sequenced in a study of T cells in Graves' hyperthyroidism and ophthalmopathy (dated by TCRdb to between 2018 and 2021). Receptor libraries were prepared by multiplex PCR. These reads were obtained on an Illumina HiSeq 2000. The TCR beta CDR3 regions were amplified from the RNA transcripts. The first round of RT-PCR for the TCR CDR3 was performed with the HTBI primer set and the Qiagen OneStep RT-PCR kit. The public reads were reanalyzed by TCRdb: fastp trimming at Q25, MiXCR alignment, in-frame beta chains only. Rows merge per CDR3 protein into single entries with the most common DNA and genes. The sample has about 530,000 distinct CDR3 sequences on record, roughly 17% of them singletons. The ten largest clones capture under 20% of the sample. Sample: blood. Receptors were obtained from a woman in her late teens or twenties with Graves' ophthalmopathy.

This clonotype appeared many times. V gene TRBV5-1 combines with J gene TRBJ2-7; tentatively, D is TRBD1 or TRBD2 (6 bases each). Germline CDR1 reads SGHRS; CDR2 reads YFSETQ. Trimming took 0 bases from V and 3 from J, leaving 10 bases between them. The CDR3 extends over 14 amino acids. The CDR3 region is CASSLGRGRYEQYF. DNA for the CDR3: TGCGCCAGCAGCTTGGGCCGGGGGCGCTACGAGCAGTACTTC.

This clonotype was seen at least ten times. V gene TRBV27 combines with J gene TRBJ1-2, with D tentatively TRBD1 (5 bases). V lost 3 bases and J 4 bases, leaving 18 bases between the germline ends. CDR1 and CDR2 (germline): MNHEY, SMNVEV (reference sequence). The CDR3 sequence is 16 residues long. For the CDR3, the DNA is TGTGCCAGCAGTTTTCGGGAATTAAGGGACTCCTATGGCTACACCTTC. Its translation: CASSFRELRDSYGYTF.

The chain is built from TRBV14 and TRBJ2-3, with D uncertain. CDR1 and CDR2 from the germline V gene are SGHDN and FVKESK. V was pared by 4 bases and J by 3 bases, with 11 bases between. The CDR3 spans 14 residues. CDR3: CASSPGSETDTQYF. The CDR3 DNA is TGTGCCAGCAGCCCCGGGTCGGAGACAGATACGCAGTATTTT.